This TCR beta chain was obtained from a study of cytomegalovirus exposure and HLA in healthy donors. Study outcomes and limitations: Excluded were some V segments that proved indistinguishable, including TRBV6-2 and TRBV6-3. In a later analysis, a genetic analysis reported fewer productive-TCR N-insertions in an Asian-associated ancestry cluster than the cohort average. In vitro confirmation showed three CMV-associated chains to be CMV antigen specific.

Comments on this clone: Its antigen is currently unknown.

It was with 60 Vbeta and 13 Jbeta primers that the PCR ran. Using immunoSEQ multiplex PCR, the repertoire was profiled, and TCRdb retains in-frame clones only, with some absent. This sample has about 230,000 clones, with 82% found just once. Germline V lookup: CDR1 SGHTA, CDR2 FQGNSA. This CDR3 has 15 amino acids. Trimming shortened V by 6 bases and J by 7 bases, and 19 bases separated the two germline ends. The chain combines TRBV7-2 with TRBJ2-1; D may be TRBD2 (7 bases). Sequencing was performed on PBMCs. The sequence was obtained from a woman between 40 and 50 years old in good health and CMV-seronegative. The CDR3 here is CASSRWGGPENEQFF. The CDR3 DNA reads TGTGCCAGCAGTCGCTGGGGGGGGCCAGAGAATGAGCAGTTCTTC.